Below are 5 T cell receptor beta chains sequenced from a single sample in a study of CD8+CD57+ T cells in acquired aplastic anemia. The TCR beta profiling, which covered VDJ combination and CDR3 sequence, was carried out using genomic DNA as the template. TCRdb used MiXCR to reprocess the reads, holding one entry per CDR3 protein. The sample has 40,000 to 45,000 distinct CDR3 sequences; approximately 67% are singletons. What was sequenced was sorted CD4+, CD8+, or CD8+CD57+ T cells (not recorded which) from PBMCs. Source of these receptors: a human donor in good health, serving as a control.

This chain uses TRBV7-3 with TRBJ2-1, with D unclear. CDR1 and CDR2 from the germline V gene are SGHTA and FQGTGA. The CDR3 is 15 residues long. The V and J ends lost 3 bases and 8 bases respectively, with 17 bases between them. The CDR3 sequence is CASSFNPPFQDEQFF. CDR3 nucleotides: TGTGCCAGCAGCTTTAACCCCCCCTTCCAGGATGAGCAGTTCTTC.

The CDR3 DNA is TGCAGCGTTTCGGGACAGGGGCAAGAGACCCAGTACTTC. Protein sequence: CSVSGQGQETQYF. The chain uses TRBV29-1 and TRBJ2-5; TRBD1 aligns across 10 bases. The CDR3 consists of 13 residues. The germline gives CDR1 SQVTM, CDR2 ANQGSEA. Trimming cost V 5 bases and J 2 bases; bases outside gene matches: 2.

CDR3 in amino acids: CSAREGGVNTEAFF. The CDR3 region has the DNA TGCAGTGCTAGAGAGGGCGGAGTGAACACTGAAGCTTTCTTT. The V call is TRBV20-1, the J call TRBJ1-1; D call uncertain. CDR3 length equals 14 residues. Trimming shortened V by 0 bases and J by 0 bases, and 8 bases separated the two germline ends. CDR1 DFQATT and CDR2 SNEGSKA come from the germline V gene (reference sequence).

This clonotype was seen many times. The chain joins TRBV28 to TRBJ2-7; 12 nucleotides agree with TRBD2. The germline V gene has CDR1 MDHEN and CDR2 SYDVKM. V lost 11 bases to trimming and J lost 4 bases; unmatched junction nucleotides: 6. CDR3 length: 13 amino acids. The CDR3 nucleotides read TGTGCCTCAAGGACTAGCGGGGTATACGAGCAGTACTTC. This translates into CASRTSGVYEQYF.

Within the sample, this clonotype is medium-sized. The chain couples TRBV15 to TRBJ2-7, with a possible D match to TRBD2 (7 bases). V was trimmed by 1 base and J by 5 bases, leaving 21 bases between them. Per germline, CDR1 LNHNV and CDR2 YYDKDF (reference sequence). The CDR3 covers 17 residues. The CDR3 protein is CATSRGTGTKGGHEQYF. CDR3 sequence (DNA): TGTGCCACCAGCAGAGGTACCGGGACCAAGGGGGGGCACGAGCAGTACTTC.